Listed below are T cell receptor beta chains from one sample, sequenced in a study of monozygotic twins with inflammatory bowel disease. TCRdb reprocessed the 5' RACE reads and keeps a single row for each CDR3 protein, giving no DNA. This sample's table has around 400,000 distinct CDR3 sequences. Sequencing was performed on blood. The receptors come from a human donor with ulcerative colitis or Crohn's disease, or a healthy co-twin of an affected twin (not recorded which). Both conserved end residues are part of each CDR3. Fields, in order: CDR3 protein, V gene, J gene.

CDR3aa: CASSLILASTDTQYF
v_gene: TRBV7-2
j_gene: TRBJ2-3

CDR3aa: CASSQDKATNKNIQYF
v_gene: TRBV4-3
j_gene: TRBJ2-4

CDR3aa: CASSLWLAGADTQYF
v_gene: TRBV7-2
j_gene: TRBJ2-3

CDR3aa: CASSVSGRAPDTQYF
v_gene: TRBV9
j_gene: TRBJ2-3

CDR3aa: CASSLQGGGPGNTIYF
v_gene: TRBV27
j_gene: TRBJ1-3

CDR3aa: CASSYTSDNYEQYF
v_gene: TRBV19
j_gene: TRBJ2-7

CDR3aa: CASSLGVPVNEQFF
v_gene: TRBV12-3/TRBV12-4
j_gene: TRBJ2-1

CDR3aa: CASSLVPGPLHF
v_gene: TRBV7-2
j_gene: TRBJ1-6

CDR3aa: CASSLRVGETQYF
v_gene: TRBV6-2/TRBV6-3
j_gene: TRBJ2-5

CDR3aa: CASSLWLSILAGGDTQYF
v_gene: TRBV28
j_gene: TRBJ2-3

CDR3aa: CASRLQGTGGTDTQYF
v_gene: TRBV27
j_gene: TRBJ2-3

CDR3aa: CAWSTADNQPQHF
v_gene: TRBV30
j_gene: TRBJ1-5

CDR3aa: CASSLVRPSSGSPYNEQFF
v_gene: TRBV5-4
j_gene: TRBJ2-1

CDR3aa: CASSLGLSNQPQHF
v_gene: TRBV7-2
j_gene: TRBJ1-5

CDR3aa: CASSLGREWANEQFF
v_gene: TRBV5-1
j_gene: TRBJ2-1

CDR3aa: CASSLGLGGYEQYF
v_gene: TRBV7-2
j_gene: TRBJ2-7

CDR3aa: CASSDRATYEQYF
v_gene: TRBV6-5
j_gene: TRBJ2-7

CDR3aa: CSARTLQGGNIQYF
v_gene: TRBV20-1
j_gene: TRBJ2-4

CDR3aa: CASSLTGARDGYTF
v_gene: TRBV3-1
j_gene: TRBJ1-2

CDR3aa: CASSRGRVSNTGELFF
v_gene: TRBV7-3
j_gene: TRBJ2-2

CDR3aa: CASSHGLDGQPQHF
v_gene: TRBV7-2
j_gene: TRBJ1-5

CDR3aa: CASSLGSGAIDEQFF
v_gene: TRBV12-3/TRBV12-4
j_gene: TRBJ2-1

CDR3aa: CSVVGLGAYGYTF
v_gene: TRBV29-1
j_gene: TRBJ1-2

CDR3aa: CSASRRGGQKGNEQFF
v_gene: TRBV20-1
j_gene: TRBJ2-1

CDR3aa: CASRAIGSNEQFF
v_gene: TRBV12-3/TRBV12-4
j_gene: TRBJ2-1

CDR3aa: CASSTGLAGAFSEQYF
v_gene: TRBV5-1
j_gene: TRBJ2-7

CDR3aa: CASSPFLVDGELFF
v_gene: TRBV18
j_gene: TRBJ2-2